This T cell receptor beta chain stems from a study of shared clonotypes between healthy human individuals. Turning to the study itself: Per-donor plates numbered three CD4 naive, three CD4 memory, two CD8 naive and one CD8 memory. The study, taken as a whole, reports: In general, naive subsets displayed greater estimated richness than memory subsets did. Sharing across four donors was highest in naive CD4 (around 5%) and lowest in memory CD8 (around 0.4%).

This clone was seen only a few times. What it recognizes is unknown. Sequenced by immunoSEQ multiplex PCR; TCRdb stores in-frame clones only, minus some. The table lists about 1 million clones, approximately 68% of them singletons. Input material: memory CD4+ T cells sorted from blood. Subset in this sample: CD45RA-negative fraction. The receptor was isolated from a young man in good health.

The CDR3 bases are TGTGCCAGCACCGGGAACCGGGGACAGGGTAGGAAGAATGAAAAACTGTTTTTT. Its protein is CASTGNRGQGRKNEKLFF. The genes are TRBV28 and TRBJ1-4, with 9 bases aligning to TRBD1. The CDR3 is made up of 18 amino acids. V was pared by 7 bases and J by 5 bases, with 17 bases of the junction left unmatched. The germline CDR1 and CDR2 sequences are MDHEN and SYDVKM.